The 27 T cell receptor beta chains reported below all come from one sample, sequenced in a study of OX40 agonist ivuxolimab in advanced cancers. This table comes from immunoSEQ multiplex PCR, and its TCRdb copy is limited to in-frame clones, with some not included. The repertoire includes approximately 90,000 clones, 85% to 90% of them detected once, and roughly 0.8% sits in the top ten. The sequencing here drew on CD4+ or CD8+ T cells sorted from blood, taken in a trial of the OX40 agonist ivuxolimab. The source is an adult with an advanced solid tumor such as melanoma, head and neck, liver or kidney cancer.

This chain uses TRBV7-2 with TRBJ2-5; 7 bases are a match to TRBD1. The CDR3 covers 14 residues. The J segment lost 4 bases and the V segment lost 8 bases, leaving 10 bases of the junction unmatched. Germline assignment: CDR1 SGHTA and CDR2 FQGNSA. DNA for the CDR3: TGTGCCAGCGGTCCACGGACAGGAAGAGAGACCCAGTACTTC. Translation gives CASGPRTGRETQYF.

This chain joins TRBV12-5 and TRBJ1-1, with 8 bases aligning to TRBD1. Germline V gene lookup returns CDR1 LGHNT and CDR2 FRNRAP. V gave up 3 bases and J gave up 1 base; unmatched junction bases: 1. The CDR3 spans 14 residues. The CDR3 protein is CASGLGQGNTEAFF. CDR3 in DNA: TGTGCTAGTGGTTTAGGACAGGGGAACACTGAAGCTTTCTTT.

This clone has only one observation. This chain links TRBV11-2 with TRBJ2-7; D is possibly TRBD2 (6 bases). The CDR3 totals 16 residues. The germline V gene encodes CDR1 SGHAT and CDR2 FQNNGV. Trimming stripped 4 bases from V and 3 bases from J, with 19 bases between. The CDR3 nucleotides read TGTGCCAGCAGCTCGCGAGGGGTTTTGGAGGGCTACGAGCAGTACTTC. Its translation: CASSSRGVLEGYEQYF.

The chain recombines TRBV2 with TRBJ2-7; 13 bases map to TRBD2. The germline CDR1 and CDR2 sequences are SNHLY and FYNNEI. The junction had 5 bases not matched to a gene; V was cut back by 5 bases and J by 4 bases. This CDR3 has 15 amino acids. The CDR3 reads CASSRLAGGWYEQYF. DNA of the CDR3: TGTGCCAGCAGTCGACTAGCGGGGGGCTGGTACGAGCAGTACTTC.

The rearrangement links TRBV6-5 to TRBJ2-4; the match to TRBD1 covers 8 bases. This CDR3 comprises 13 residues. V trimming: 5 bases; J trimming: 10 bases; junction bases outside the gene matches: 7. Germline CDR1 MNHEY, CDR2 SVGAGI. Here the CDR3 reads CASSKTGALIQYF. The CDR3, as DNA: TGTGCCAGCAGTAAGACAGGGGCGCTAATTCAGTACTTC.

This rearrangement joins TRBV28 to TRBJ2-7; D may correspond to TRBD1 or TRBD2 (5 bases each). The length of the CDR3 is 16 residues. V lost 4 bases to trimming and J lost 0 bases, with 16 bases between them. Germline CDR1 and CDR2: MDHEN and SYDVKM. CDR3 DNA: TGTGCCAGCAGTTCCCCGGCCGGGGCCAGCTCCTACGAGCAGTACTTC. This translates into CASSSPAGASSYEQYF.

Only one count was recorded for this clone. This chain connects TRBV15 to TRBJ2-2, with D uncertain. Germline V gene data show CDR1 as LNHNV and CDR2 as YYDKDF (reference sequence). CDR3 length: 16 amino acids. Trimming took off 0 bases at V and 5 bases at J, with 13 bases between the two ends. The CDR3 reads CATSRDPSSLTGELFF. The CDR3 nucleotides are TGTGCCACCAGCAGAGATCCGTCCTCCCTAACCGGGGAGCTGTTTTTT.

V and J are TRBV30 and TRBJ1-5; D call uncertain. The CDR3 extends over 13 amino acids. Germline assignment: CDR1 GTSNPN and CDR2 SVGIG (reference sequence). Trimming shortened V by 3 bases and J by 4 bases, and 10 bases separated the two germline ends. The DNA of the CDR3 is TGTGCCTGGAGCTCCGGCCCTAATCAGCCCCAGCATTTT. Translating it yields CAWSSGPNQPQHF.

The CDR3 nucleotides read TGTGCCAGCAGTTACCGAGGGTCGGACACTGAAGCTTTCTTT. Translating gives CASSYRGSDTEAFF. The V and J genes are TRBV6-6 and TRBJ1-1; D remains unclear. Per the germline V gene, CDR1 is MNHNY and CDR2 is SVGAGI (reference sequence). The CDR3 consists of 14 residues. The V end was cut by 2 bases, the J end by 3 bases, with 10 bases between.

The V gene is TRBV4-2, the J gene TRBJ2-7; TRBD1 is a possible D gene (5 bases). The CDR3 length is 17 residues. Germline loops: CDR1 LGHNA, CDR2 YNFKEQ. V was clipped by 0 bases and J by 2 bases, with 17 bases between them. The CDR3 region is CASSQDLGRNRPYEQYF. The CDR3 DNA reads TGTGCCAGCAGCCAAGATTTGGGGCGTAATAGGCCCTACGAGCAGTACTTC.

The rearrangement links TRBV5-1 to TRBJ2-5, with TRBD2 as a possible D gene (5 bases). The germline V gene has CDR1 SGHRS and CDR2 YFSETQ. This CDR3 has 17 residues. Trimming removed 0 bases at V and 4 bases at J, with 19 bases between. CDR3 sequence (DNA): TGCGCCAGCAGCTTGGAAGATTCACGGGATCCCAGAGAGACCCAGTACTTC. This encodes CASSLEDSRDPRETQYF. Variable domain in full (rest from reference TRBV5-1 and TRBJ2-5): KAGVTQTPRYLIKTRGQQVTLSCSPISGHRSVSWYQQTPGQGLQFLFEYFSETQRNKGNFPGRFSGRQFSNSRSEMNVSTLELGDSALYLCASSLEDSRDPRETQYFGPGTRLLVL.

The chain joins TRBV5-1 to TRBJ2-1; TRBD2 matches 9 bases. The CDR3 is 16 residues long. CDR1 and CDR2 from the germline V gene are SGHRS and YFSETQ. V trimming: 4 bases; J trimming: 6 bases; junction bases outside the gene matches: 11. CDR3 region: CASSAVGGGAINEQFF. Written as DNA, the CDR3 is TGCGCCAGCAGCGCGGTTGGCGGGGGGGCGATCAATGAGCAGTTCTTC.

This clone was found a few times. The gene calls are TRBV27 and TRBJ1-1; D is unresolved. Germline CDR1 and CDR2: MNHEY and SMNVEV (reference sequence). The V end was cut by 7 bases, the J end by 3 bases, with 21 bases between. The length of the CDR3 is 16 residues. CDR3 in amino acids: CASTPGRGHGDTEAFF. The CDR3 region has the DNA TGTGCCAGCACCCCCGGTCGGGGTCACGGAGACACTGAAGCTTTCTTT.

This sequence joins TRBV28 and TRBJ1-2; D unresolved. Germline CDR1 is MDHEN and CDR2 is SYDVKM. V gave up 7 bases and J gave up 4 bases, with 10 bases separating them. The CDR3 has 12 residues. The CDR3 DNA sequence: TGTGCCAGCACCGTGAGCTCCTATGGCTACACCTTC. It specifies CASTVSSYGYTF.

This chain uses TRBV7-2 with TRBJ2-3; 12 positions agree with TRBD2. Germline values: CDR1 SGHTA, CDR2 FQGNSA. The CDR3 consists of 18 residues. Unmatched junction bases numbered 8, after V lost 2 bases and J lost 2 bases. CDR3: CASSLRRLAGGPTDTQYF. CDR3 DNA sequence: TGTGCCAGCAGCTTACGTCGGCTAGCGGGGGGGCCCACAGATACGCAGTATTTT.

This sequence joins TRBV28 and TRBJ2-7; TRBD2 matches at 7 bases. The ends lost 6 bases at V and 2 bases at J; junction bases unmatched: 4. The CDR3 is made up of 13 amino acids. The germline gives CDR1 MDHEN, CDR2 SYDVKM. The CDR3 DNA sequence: TGTGCCAGCAGGATGAGCGGGGCCTACGAGCAGTACTTC. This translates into CASRMSGAYEQYF.

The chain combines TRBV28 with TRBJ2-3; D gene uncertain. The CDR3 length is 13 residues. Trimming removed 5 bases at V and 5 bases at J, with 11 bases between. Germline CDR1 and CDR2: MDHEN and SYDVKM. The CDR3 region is CASSTPEEDTQYF. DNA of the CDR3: TGTGCCAGCAGTACGCCAGAGGAAGATACGCAGTATTTT.

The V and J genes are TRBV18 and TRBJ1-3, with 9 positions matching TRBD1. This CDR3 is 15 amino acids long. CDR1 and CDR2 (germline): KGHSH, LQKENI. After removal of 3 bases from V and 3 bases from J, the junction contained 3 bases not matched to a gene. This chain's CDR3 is CASSPPGQGGNTIYF. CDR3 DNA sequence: TGTGCCAGCTCACCTCCGGGACAGGGTGGAAACACCATATATTTT.

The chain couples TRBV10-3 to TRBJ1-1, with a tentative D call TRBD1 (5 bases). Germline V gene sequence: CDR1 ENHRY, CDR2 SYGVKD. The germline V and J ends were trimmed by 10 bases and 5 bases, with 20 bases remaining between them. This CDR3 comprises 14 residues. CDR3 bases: TGTGCCACCTCCGCGCAGGGTGAGCGAACTGAAGCTTTCTTT. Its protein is CATSAQGERTEAFF.

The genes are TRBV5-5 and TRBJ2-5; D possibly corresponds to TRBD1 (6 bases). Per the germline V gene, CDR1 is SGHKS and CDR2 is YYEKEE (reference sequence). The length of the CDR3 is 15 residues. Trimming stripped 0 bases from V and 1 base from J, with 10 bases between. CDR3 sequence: CASSLETGFQETQYF. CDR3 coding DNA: TGTGCCAGCAGCTTGGAAACAGGGTTCCAAGAGACCCAGTACTTC.

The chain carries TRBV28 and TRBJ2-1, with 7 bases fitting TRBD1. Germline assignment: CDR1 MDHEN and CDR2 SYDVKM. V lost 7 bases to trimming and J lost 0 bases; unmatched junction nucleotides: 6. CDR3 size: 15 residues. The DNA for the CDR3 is TGTGCCAGCACCAGGGACAGCCTCTCCTACAATGAGCAGTTCTTC. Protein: CASTRDSLSYNEQFF.

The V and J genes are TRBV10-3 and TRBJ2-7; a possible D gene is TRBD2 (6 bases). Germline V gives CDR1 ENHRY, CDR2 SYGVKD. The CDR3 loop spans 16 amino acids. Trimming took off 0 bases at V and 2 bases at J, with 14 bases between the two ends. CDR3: CAISESNYGTAYEQYF. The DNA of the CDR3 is TGTGCCATCAGTGAGTCGAACTACGGGACTGCCTACGAGCAGTACTTC.

CDR3 region: CASSLGGQGARGLTDTQYF. As DNA, the CDR3 is TGTGCCAGCAGCTTAGGTGGGCAGGGGGCGAGGGGTCTCACAGATACGCAGTATTTT. V usage is TRBV7-2 and J usage is TRBJ2-3; 8 bases match TRBD1. The J segment lost 2 bases and the V segment lost 1 base, leaving 14 bases of the junction unmatched. This CDR3 has 19 residues. The germline CDR1 and CDR2 sequences are SGHTA and FQGNSA. Full variable domain (remainder filled in from reference TRBV7-2 and TRBJ2-3): GAGVSQSPSNKVTEKGKDVELRCDPISGHTALYWYRQSLGQGLEFLIYFQGNSAPDKSGLPSDRFSAERTGGSVSTLTIQRTQQEDSAVYLCASSLGGQGARGLTDTQYFGPGTRLTVL.

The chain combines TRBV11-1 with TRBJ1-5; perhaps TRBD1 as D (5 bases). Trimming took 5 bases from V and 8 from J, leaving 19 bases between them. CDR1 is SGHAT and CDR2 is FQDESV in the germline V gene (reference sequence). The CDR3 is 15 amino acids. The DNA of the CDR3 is TGTGCCAGCAGCGTAGGGATCAGGGCTGGGGAGCCCCAGCATTTT. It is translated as CASSVGIRAGEPQHF.

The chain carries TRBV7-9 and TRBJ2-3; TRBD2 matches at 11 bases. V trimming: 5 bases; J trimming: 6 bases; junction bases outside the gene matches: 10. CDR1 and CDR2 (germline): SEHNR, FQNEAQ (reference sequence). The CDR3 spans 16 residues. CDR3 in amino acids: CASSPLAGGPTDTQYF. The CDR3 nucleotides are TGTGCCAGCAGCCCGTTAGCGGGGGGGCCAACGGATACGCAGTATTTT.

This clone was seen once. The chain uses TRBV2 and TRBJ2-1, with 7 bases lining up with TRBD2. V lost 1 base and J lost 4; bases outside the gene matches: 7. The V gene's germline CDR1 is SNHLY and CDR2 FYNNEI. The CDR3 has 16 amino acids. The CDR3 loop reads CASSEVGRVGYNEQFF. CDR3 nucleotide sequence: TGTGCCAGCAGTGAAGTGGGGAGGGTTGGATACAATGAGCAGTTCTTC.

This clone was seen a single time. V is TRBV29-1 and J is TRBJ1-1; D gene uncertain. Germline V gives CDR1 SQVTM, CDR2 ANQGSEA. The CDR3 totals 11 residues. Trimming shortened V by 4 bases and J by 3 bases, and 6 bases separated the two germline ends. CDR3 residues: CSVASHTEAFF. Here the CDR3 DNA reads TGCAGCGTTGCGAGTCACACTGAAGCTTTCTTT.